One and the same sample provided the 18 T cell receptor beta chains below, sequenced in a study of CD8 T cells in ankylosing spondylitis. TCRdb analysed the 5' RACE reads with MiXCR anew, one entry per CDR3 protein. Here the sample spans some 270,000 distinct CDR3 sequences, roughly 32% being singletons. Sequenced material: blood, either unsorted or a sorted T cell fraction (not recorded which). Receptor source: a male donor with ankylosing spondylitis or in good health (not recorded which).

A few counts support this clonotype. V usage is TRBV20-1 and J usage is TRBJ1-6; D gene unclear. Germline values: CDR1 DFQATT, CDR2 SNEGSKA (reference sequence). The CDR3 has 15 residues. Trimming took 1 base from V and 8 from J, leaving 15 bases between them. In nucleotides, the CDR3 is TGCAGTGCTAGAGGGAGGACCTCCGGGGATTCACCCCTCCACTTT. It yields the protein CSARGRTSGDSPLHF.

This clonotype was seen more than once but under ten times. V and J are TRBV20-1 and TRBJ1-2, with TRBD1 matching over 8 bases. The CDR3 consists of 12 residues. Trimming cost V 6 bases and J 0 bases; bases outside gene matches: 0. The germline V gene encodes CDR1 DFQATT and CDR2 SNEGSKA (reference sequence). For the CDR3, the DNA is TGCAGTGCGGACAGGGCTAACTATGGCTACACCTTC. This gives the protein CSADRANYGYTF.

V usage is TRBV20-1 and J usage is TRBJ2-5; D possibly corresponds to TRBD2 (7 bases). The CDR3 length is 16 residues. Between the trimmed V and J ends, which lost 0 bases and 5 bases, there was a span of 19 bases. The germline V gene encodes CDR1 DFQATT and CDR2 SNEGSKA (reference sequence). The CDR3 region is CSARDQTGGRWETQYF. Here the CDR3 DNA reads TGCAGTGCTAGAGATCAAACGGGGGGCCGATGGGAGACCCAGTACTTC.

This clonotype was counted a few times. The J gene is TRBJ1-1, the V gene TRBV5-1; D remains ambiguous. The CDR3 contains 13 residues. V shed 0 bases and J shed 10 bases, with 13 bases lying between them. The germline V gene has CDR1 SGHRS and CDR2 YFSETQ. The CDR3 spells CASSLGSVSSAFF. CDR3 in DNA: TGCGCCAGCAGCTTGGGGAGTGTCTCTTCAGCTTTCTTT. Based on the CDR3 plus reference TRBV5-1 and TRBJ1-1, the full variable domain is KAGVTQTPRYLIKTRGQQVTLSCSPISGHRSVSWYQQTPGQGLQFLFEYFSETQRNKGNFPGRFSGRQFSNSRSEMNVSTLELGDSALYLCASSLGSVSSAFFGQGTRLTVV.

The chain has TRBV20-1 and TRBJ1-1, with 10 bases identical to TRBD1. Germline V gives CDR1 DFQATT, CDR2 SNEGSKA (reference sequence). V dropped 6 bases and J dropped 10; count of bases not matched to a gene: 11. CDR3 length: 13 amino acids. The CDR3 DNA reads TGCAGTGCCCAGGACAGGGGGTCGCTCGGAGCTTTCTTT. Translating gives CSAQDRGSLGAFF.

This clonotype showed up just a few times. The gene calls are TRBV10-3 and TRBJ1-6, with 9 bases that match TRBD1. The J segment lost 7 bases and the V segment lost 3 bases, leaving 4 bases of the junction unmatched. The CDR3 loop spans 15 amino acids. Germline CDR1 ENHRY, CDR2 SYGVKD. CDR3 sequence (DNA): TGTGCCATCAGTGAAACCGGGACAGGGAATTCACCCCTCCACTTT. It encodes CAISETGTGNSPLHF.

The rearrangement uses TRBV20-1 and TRBJ2-2; maybe TRBD2 (5 bases). This CDR3 is built from 14 residues. V shed 6 bases and J shed 4 bases, with 15 bases lying between them. CDR1 DFQATT and CDR2 SNEGSKA come from the germline V gene (reference sequence). For the CDR3, the DNA is TGCAGTGCCGATCCGGGGTGGGTCACCGGGGAGCTGTTTTTT. Amino acid sequence: CSADPGWVTGELFF.

This chain uses TRBV20-1 with TRBJ2-7, with TRBD1 matching 7 bases. Per the germline V gene, CDR1 is DFQATT and CDR2 is SNEGSKA (reference sequence). The J segment lost 2 bases and the V segment lost 5 bases, leaving 3 bases of the junction unmatched. The CDR3 runs 12 residues. Written as DNA, the CDR3 is TGCAGTGCTTGGGACAGCACCTACGAGCAGTACTTC. The encoded protein is CSAWDSTYEQYF.

This clonotype was recorded at least ten times. The chain carries TRBV20-1 and TRBJ2-2; 10 bases map to TRBD2. V was pared by 2 bases and J by 5 bases, with 5 bases of the junction left unmatched. This CDR3 spans 15 amino acids. Germline CDR1 reads DFQATT; CDR2 reads SNEGSKA (reference sequence). DNA of the CDR3: TGCAGTGCTAGACTAGCGGGGGCCTTTACCGGGGAGCTGTTTTTT. It translates to CSARLAGAFTGELFF.

The chain recombines TRBV4-1 with TRBJ1-2, with D unclear. Between the trimmed V and J ends, which lost 1 base and 0 bases, there was a span of 9 bases. CDR1 is MGHRA, CDR2 YSYEKL, per germline. This CDR3 spans 15 amino acids. The CDR3 protein is CASSQGRPTNYGYTF. The DNA for the CDR3 is TGCGCCAGCAGCCAAGGGAGGCCAACTAACTATGGCTACACCTTC.

The genes are TRBV20-1 and TRBJ1-5; no firm D call. CDR3 length equals 12 residues. V lost 3 bases to trimming and J lost 0 bases, with 3 bases between them. Per germline, CDR1 DFQATT and CDR2 SNEGSKA (reference sequence). CDR3: CSASTSNQPQHF. Here the CDR3 DNA reads TGCAGTGCTAGTACTAGCAATCAGCCCCAGCATTTT.

The genes are TRBV12-3 or TRBV12-4 and TRBJ2-7, with 7 positions matching TRBD2. The J segment lost 3 bases and the V segment lost 2 bases, leaving 7 bases of the junction unmatched. The CDR3 contains 15 residues. Written as DNA, the CDR3 is TGTGCCAGCAGTTTAACACCGGGGGGAGTCTACGAGCAGTACTTC. Translated: CASSLTPGGVYEQYF.

CDR3 in DNA: TGCAGTGCTAGAGATATAGGCGGGGGGGCCTTGCTCGAGCAGTACTTC. It encodes CSARDIGGGALLEQYF. This sequence joins TRBV20-1 and TRBJ2-7; 9 bases are a match to TRBD2. Germline V lookup: CDR1 DFQATT, CDR2 SNEGSKA (reference sequence). There are 16 residues in the CDR3. J lost 6 bases, V lost 0 bases, and 12 bases had no gene match.

This clonotype showed up just once. V gene TRBV20-1 combines with J gene TRBJ2-1, with 8 bases that match TRBD2. With V trimmed by 6 bases and J by 1 base, 5 bases remained unmatched. This CDR3 is built from 14 residues. Germline CDR1 and CDR2: DFQATT and SNEGSKA (reference sequence). The CDR3 nucleotides are TGCAGTGCGTGGGGACTAGGTTCCTACAATGAGCAGTTCTTC. This translates into CSAWGLGSYNEQFF.

A few counts support this clonotype. The chain joins TRBV7-8 to TRBJ2-7, with a tentative D call TRBD1 (5 bases). V was cut by 1 base and J by 5 bases, with 15 bases left in between. Germline V gene data show CDR1 as SGHVS and CDR2 as FQNEAQ. The CDR3 loop spans 15 amino acids. The CDR3 DNA is TGTGCCAGCAGCTTAGACCGGACAAGATTGAACGAGCAGTACTTC. This encodes CASSLDRTRLNEQYF.

This clonotype has a handful of counts. The V gene is TRBV6-1, the J gene TRBJ1-2; 8 positions agree with TRBD1. The CDR3 is made up of 16 amino acids. The trim removed 7 bases at V and 2 bases at J, leaving 12 bases unmatched. Germline values: CDR1 MNHNS, CDR2 SASEGT. The CDR3 region is CASMLWQGATNYGYTF. In DNA, the CDR3 is TGTGCCAGCATGCTTTGGCAGGGGGCGACGAACTATGGCTACACCTTC.

This clonotype was observed a few times. The chain employs TRBV5-1 and TRBJ2-2; 7 bases are shared with TRBD1. J was trimmed by 5 bases and V by 6 bases; bases with no gene match: 7. The CDR3 consists of 14 residues. Per the germline V gene, CDR1 is SGHRS and CDR2 is YFSETQ. For the CDR3, the DNA is TGCGCCAGCACCCGACAGGGAGAGACCGGGGAGCTGTTTTTT. Translation: CASTRQGETGELFF.

V gene TRBV20-1 combines with J gene TRBJ1-1, with D hard to call. The CDR3 has 14 amino acids. V was pared by 0 bases and J by 1 base, with 9 bases between. The germline gives CDR1 DFQATT, CDR2 SNEGSKA (reference sequence). CDR3 sequence (DNA): TGCAGTGCTAGAGACAGGAGGGCGAACACTGAAGCTTTCTTT. Translated: CSARDRRANTEAFF.